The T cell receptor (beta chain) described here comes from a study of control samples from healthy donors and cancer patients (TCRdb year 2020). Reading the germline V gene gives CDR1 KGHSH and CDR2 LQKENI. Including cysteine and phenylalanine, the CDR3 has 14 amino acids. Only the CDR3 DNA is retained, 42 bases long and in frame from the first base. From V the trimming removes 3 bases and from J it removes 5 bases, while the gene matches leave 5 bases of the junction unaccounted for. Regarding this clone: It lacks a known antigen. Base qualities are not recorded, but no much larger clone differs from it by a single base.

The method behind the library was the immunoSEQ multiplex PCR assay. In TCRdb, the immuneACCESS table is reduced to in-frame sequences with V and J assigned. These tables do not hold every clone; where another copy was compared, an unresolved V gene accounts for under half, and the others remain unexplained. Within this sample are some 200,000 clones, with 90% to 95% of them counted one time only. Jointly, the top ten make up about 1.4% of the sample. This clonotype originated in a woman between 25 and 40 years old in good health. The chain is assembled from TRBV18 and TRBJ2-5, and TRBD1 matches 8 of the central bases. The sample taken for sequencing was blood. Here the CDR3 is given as CASSPGTGGETQYF. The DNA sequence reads TGTGCCAGCTCACCCGGGACAGGAGGCGAGACCCAGTACTTC.